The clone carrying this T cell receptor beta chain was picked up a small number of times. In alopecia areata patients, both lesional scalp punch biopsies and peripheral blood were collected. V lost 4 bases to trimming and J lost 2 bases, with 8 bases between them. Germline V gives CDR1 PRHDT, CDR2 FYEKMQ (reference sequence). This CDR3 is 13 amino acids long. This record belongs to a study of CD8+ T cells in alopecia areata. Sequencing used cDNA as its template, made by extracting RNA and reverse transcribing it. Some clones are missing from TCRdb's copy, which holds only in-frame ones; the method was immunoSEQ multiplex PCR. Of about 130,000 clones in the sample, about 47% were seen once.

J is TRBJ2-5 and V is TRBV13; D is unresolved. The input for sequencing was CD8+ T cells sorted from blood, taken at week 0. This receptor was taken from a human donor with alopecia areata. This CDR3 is CASSSRQQETQYF. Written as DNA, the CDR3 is TGTGCCAGCAGCTCCCGGCAACAAGAGACCCAGTACTTC.